This T cell receptor beta chain was sequenced for a study of blood T cells in healthy people across ages (dated by TCRdb to the mid-2010s). Describing the broader study: In model experiments, template switching captured about one uniquely barcoded TCR beta cDNA molecule for every two T cells. The donors were divided into four age groups: young (average approximately 16 years), middle-aged (under 40), aged (about 60) and long-lived (82). To track age-related changes in TCR beta repertoire diversity, the study relied on deep sequencing normalized with unique cDNA molecular identifiers. Donors of different ages were randomly distributed across sequencing lanes to avoid experimental bias. The study analyzed two additional independent replicas of 1 million unique cDNA reads from the same blood draw for two donors, one aged 18 to 29 and one aged 80 or older. The paper as a whole reports these results and caveats: Because the CMV infection status of the donors was unknown, age-related changes in expanded clonotypes may potentially have been confounded. Observed TCR beta diversity correlated strongly with the percentage of naive T cells measured by flow cytometry. Conclusive comparison of naive and antigen-experienced compartments was prevented by the profiling of bulk unsorted PBMCs. Estimates of total diversity based on one million sequenced T cells were regarded as lower bounds and as underestimates. As age increased, observed TCR beta diversity per million T cells dropped in a roughly linear way, and a significant reduction was already evident by age about 40. Compared with the aged group, the long-lived group had more naive CD4+ T cells, fewer expanded clones and increased TCR diversity, a pattern suggesting age selection.

Donors were under 40 systemically healthy Caucasian individuals from Russia aged about 6 to 100 years. Each donor gave approximately 9.4 milliliters of peripheral blood, drawn into EDTA-treated Vacutainer tubes. Ficoll-Paque density-gradient centrifugation was used to isolate PBMCs, with at least 7 million obtained per sample. Total RNA was extracted from PBMCs with Trizol reagent, with at least 6 micrograms obtained per sample. For every donor, flow cytometry on a PBMC aliquot measured the percentage of naive CD45RAhigh/CD27high T cells. As concerns this clonotype: What antigen it recognizes has not been identified. The sample holds no much larger clone one base away, and base qualities are not on file.

Library method: 5' RACE. The run used an Illumina HiSeq 2500. A second PCR of roughly 7 to 11 cycles was performed with a sample-barcoded 5' primer and a J-beta primer mix. Each TCR beta cDNA molecule received a unique molecular identifier from a template-switch 5' adaptor carrying 12 random nucleotides. Each sample yielded at least 3 million CDR3-containing paired-end reads. All of the RNA was converted into first-strand cDNA using the Mint cDNA synthesis kit, with a TRBC-specific oligonucleotide serving as the primer. Following uracil-DNA glycosylase treatment, a first 18-cycle PCR with universal primers M1SS and BC2_uni_R was performed on all cDNA. The paper's data handling went like this. Normalization of each sample was performed by random selection of 1 million high-quality reads, each carrying a distinct molecular identifier. Instead of being binned into consensus sequences, reads that shared molecular identifiers were thrown out. MiTCR, set to a Q25 quality threshold and the strictest error-elimination algorithm, was used for CDR3 identification, clonotype clustering and error correction. A nonparametric unseen species model with Euler transformation was used to estimate a lower bound on total TCR beta diversity. TCRdb reprocessed the public reads (quality trimming at Q25 with fastp, clone calling with MiXCR) and kept in-frame beta chains. CDR3 protein duplicates are merged, each entry listing the most common genes and DNA. The V and J calls were not made by the authors but by TCRdb's processing. This sample has about a million distinct CDR3 sequences in its table, and roughly 47% of those were observed once. The ten largest clonotypes hold over 20% of the sample.

Inclusive of the bounding cysteine and phenylalanine, the CDR3 is 14 residues long. Of all the DNA, just the CDR3 is kept, 42 bases in frame from base 1. The germline V gene encodes CDR1 DFQATT and CDR2 SNEGSKA (reference sequence). For this chain, trimming is 4 bases at the V end and 8 bases at the J end, and the number of junction bases without a gene match is 10. The sample consisted of blood. This receptor was identified in a woman aged 60-75 years in good health. The chain employs TRBV20-1 and TRBJ2-2; 7 bases in between match TRBD2. The DNA sequence is given as TGCAGTGCTACTACCGGGAGGAGTTCTGGGGAGCTGTTTTTT. Translated, it reads CSATTGRSSGELFF.